This is a list of T cell receptor beta chains from one sample in a study of T cell responses to AZD1222 COVID-19 vaccine. Clones were sequenced by immunoSEQ multiplex PCR, and TCRdb holds only the in-frame ones, with some missing. This sample has fewer than 130,000 clones; approximately 85% occur once, and the top ten carry approximately 4.6%. Sequenced material: peripheral blood, taken on day 0 of AZD1222 vaccination. Receptors were obtained from an adult in good health. CDR3s leave out the opening cysteine and the closing phenylalanine or tryptophan.

>TRBJ1-3|TRBV2
ASSEIASGNTIY
>TRBJ1-1|TRBV28
ASSLEQVGKAF
>TRBJ1-6|TRBV11-2
ASSLDALGNSPLH
>TRBJ1-4|TRBV6-2/TRBV6-3
ASSQPRGFNEKLF
>TRBJ2-5|TRBV6-5
ASSYGETQY
>TRBJ2-5|TRBV25-1
ASSVRSWYQETQY
>TRBJ2-1|TRBV6-4
ASSDSSLAGNEQF
>TRBJ1-6|TRBV5-5
ASSLREGAPNSPLH
>TRBJ2-7|TRBV19
ASSSVYEQY
>TRBJ2-1|TRBV2
ASMTGGSYNEQF
>TRBJ2-1|TRBV5-4
ASSGRDYGQNEQF
>TRBJ1-1|TRBV7-3
ASSLNARDRGRRNTEAF
>TRBJ1-3|TRBV7-8
ASSLQGNTIY
>TRBJ2-3|TRBV9
ASTRLAGGRVDTQY
>TRBJ1-1|TRBV7-2
ASSLAAGQNTEAF
>TRBJ2-7|TRBV7-9
ASSLETSTPEQY
>TRBJ2-2|TRBV5-4
ASSLIRGGNTGELF
>TRBJ2-3|TRBV4-1
ASSQDGNTQY
>TRBJ2-7|TRBV5-6
ASSSAPAGLGLEQY
>TRBJ1-1|TRBV28
ASRGDRRTEAF
>TRBJ1-5|TRBV20-1
SASRQGSNQPQH
>TRBJ2-2|TRBV3-1/TRBV3-2
ASSQDSRGSGELF
>TRBJ2-3|TRBV6-5
ASAIQETSTDTQY
>TRBJ2-7|TRBV28
ASSTLRLAGAYEQY
>TRBJ2-5|TRBV25-1
ASSELTLGHRVETQY
>TRBJ2-7|TRBV2
ASSTSGGAVHEQY
>TRBJ1-3|TRBV3-1/TRBV3-2
ASSQDRTSGNTIY
>TRBJ1-1|TRBV12-2
ASRLRAENTEAF
>TRBJ2-2|TRBV6-4
ASSLPSGRALESGELF
>TRBJ1-2|TRBV28
ASLAGRGTLWNYGYT
>TRBJ1-2|TRBV7-3
ASSFQYGTGARDNYGYT
>TRBJ1-5|TRBV6-2/TRBV6-3
ASSYSTRPQH
>TRBJ1-5|TRBV6-5
ASSRTKDQPQH
>TRBJ2-1|TRBV5-1
ASSPTSGYNYNEQF
>TRBJ1-1|TRBV7-9
ASSLPTGGAEAF
>TRBJ2-2|TRBV6-5
ASTKGGTGELF
>TRBJ2-7|TRBV11-2
ASSEGPGGRYEQY
>TRBJ1-1|TRBV5-5
ASSSGQLNTEAF
>TRBJ2-7|TRBV6-5
ASRPDRGYEQY
>TRBJ1-3|TRBV5-5
ASSLGGAGNTIY
>TRBJ1-4|TRBV5-1
ASRRMGGDNEKLF
>TRBJ1-5|TRBV6-2/TRBV6-3
ASSYLNRQQPQH
>TRBJ1-1|TRBV29-1
SVRTGTGAPNTEAF
>TRBJ1-3|TRBV7-9
ASSFPSRAKGNTIY
>TRBJ1-1|TRBV3-1/TRBV3-2
ASSQGKGLLNTEAF